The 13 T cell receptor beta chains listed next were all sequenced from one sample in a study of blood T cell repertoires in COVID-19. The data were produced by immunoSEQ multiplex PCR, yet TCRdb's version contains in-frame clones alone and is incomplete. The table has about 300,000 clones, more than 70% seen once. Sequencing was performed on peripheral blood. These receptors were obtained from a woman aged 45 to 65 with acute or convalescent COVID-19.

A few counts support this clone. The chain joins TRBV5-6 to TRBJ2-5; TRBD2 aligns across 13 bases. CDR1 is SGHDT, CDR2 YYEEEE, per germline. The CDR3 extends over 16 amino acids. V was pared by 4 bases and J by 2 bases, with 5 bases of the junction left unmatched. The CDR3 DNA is TGTGCCAGCAGCCCGATGGGACTAGCGGGACAAGAGACCCAGTACTTC. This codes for CASSPMGLAGQETQYF.

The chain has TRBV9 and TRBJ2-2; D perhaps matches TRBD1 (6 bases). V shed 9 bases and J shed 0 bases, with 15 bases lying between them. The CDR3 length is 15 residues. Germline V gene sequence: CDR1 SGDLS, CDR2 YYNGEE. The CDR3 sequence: CAKARTAANTGELFF. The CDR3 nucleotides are TGTGCCAAAGCGCGGACAGCTGCGAACACCGGGGAGCTGTTTTTT.

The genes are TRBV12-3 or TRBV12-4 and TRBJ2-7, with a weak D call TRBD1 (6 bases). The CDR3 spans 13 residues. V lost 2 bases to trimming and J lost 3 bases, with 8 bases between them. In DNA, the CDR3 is TGTGCCAGCAGTTTACTGACAGGCTACGAGCAGTACTTC. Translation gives CASSLLTGYEQYF.

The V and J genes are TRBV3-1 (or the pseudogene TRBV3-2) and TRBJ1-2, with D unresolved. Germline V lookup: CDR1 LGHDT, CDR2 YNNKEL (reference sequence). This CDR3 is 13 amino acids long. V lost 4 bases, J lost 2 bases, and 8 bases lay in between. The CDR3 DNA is TGTGCCAGCAGCCTTACAGTAAACTATGGCTACACCTTC. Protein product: CASSLTVNYGYTF.

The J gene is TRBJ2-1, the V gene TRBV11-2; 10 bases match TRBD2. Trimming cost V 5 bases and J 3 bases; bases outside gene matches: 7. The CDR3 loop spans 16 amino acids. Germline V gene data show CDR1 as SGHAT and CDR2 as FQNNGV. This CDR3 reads CASSLASGGYYNEQFF. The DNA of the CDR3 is TGTGCCAGCAGCCTTGCTAGCGGGGGTTACTACAATGAGCAGTTCTTC.

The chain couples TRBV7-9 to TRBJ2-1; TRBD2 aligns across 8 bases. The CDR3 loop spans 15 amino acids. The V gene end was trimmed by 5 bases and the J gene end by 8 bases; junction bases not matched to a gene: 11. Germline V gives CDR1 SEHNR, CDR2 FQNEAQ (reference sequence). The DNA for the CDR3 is TGTGCCAGCAGCCCCAGCGGGGGACTGCGCGATGAGCAGTTCTTC. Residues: CASSPSGGLRDEQFF. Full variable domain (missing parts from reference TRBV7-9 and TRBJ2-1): DTGVSQNPRHKITKRGQNVTFRCDPISEHNRLYWYRQTLGQGPEFLTYFQNEAQLEKSRLLSDRFSAERPKGSFSTLEIQRTEQGDSAMYLCASSPSGGLRDEQFFGPGTRLTVL.

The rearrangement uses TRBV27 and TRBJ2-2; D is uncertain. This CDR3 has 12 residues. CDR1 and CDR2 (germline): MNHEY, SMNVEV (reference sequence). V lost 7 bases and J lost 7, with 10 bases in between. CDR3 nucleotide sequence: TGTGCCAGCACCCTACCTGGCGGGGAGCTGTTTTTT. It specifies CASTLPGGELFF.

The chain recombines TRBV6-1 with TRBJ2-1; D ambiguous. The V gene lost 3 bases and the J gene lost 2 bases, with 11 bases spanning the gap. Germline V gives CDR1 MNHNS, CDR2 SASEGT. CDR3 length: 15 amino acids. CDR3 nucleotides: TGTGCCAGCAGTGAGGTAGTAAAAACCTACAATGAGCAGTTCTTC. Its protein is CASSEVVKTYNEQFF.

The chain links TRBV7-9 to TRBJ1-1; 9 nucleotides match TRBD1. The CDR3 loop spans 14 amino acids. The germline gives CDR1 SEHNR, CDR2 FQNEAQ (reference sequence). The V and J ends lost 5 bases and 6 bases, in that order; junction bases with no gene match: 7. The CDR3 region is CASSALRQGAEAFF. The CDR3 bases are TGTGCCAGCAGCGCCCTAAGACAGGGGGCTGAAGCTTTCTTT. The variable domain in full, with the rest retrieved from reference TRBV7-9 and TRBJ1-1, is DTGVSQNPRHKITKRGQNVTFRCDPISEHNRLYWYRQTLGQGPEFLTYFQNEAQLEKSRLLSDRFSAERPKGSFSTLEIQRTEQGDSAMYLCASSALRQGAEAFFGQGTRLTVV.

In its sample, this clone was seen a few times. The CDR3 is CASSTQGGTNTEAFF. The CDR3 nucleotides read TGTGCCAGCAGTACCCAGGGAGGGACGAACACTGAAGCTTTCTTT. The V gene is TRBV6-2 or TRBV6-3, the J gene TRBJ1-1, with D possibly being TRBD1 (5 bases). CDR1 and CDR2 from the germline V gene are MNHEY and SVGEGT. The CDR3 spans 15 residues. The V gene lost 5 bases and the J gene lost 1 base, with 14 bases spanning the gap.

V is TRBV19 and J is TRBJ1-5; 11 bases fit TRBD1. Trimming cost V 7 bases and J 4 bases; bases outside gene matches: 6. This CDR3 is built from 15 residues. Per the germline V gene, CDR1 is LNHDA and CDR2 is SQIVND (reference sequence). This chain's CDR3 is CASKRTGGANQPQHF. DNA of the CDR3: TGTGCCAGTAAGAGGACAGGGGGCGCGAATCAGCCCCAGCATTTT.

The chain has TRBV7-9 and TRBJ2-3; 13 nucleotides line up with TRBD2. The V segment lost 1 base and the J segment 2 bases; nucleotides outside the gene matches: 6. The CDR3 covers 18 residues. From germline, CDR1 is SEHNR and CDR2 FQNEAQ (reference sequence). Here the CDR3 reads CASSLGTSGGPTTDTQYF. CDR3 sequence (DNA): TGTGCCAGCAGCTTAGGGACTAGCGGGGGCCCCACCACAGATACGCAGTATTTT.

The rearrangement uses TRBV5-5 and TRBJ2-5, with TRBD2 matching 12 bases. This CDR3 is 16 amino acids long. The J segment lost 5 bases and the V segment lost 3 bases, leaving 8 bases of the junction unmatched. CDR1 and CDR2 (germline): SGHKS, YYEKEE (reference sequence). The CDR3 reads CASSSRLAGGRETQYF. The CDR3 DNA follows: TGTGCCAGCAGCTCGAGGCTAGCGGGGGGGCGGGAGACCCAGTACTTC.